Below are 9 T cell receptor beta chains sequenced from a single sample in a study of shared clonotypes between healthy human individuals. Clones were read by immunoSEQ multiplex PCR, and TCRdb kept only the in-frame ones, dropping some. Among under 1,100,000 clones listed, 78% were seen once. The sample taken for sequencing was memory CD4+ T cells from PBMCs. Described subset: CD45RA-negative fraction. Receptors were obtained from a man younger than 35 in good health. Some clones in this sample may be carry-over from other donors' samples.

This clone turned up a few times. The genes are TRBV4-2 and TRBJ2-5, with TRBD2 matching over 7 bases. Trimming cost V 4 bases and J 9 bases; bases outside gene matches: 5. Germline CDR1 and CDR2: LGHNA and YNFKEQ. The CDR3 contains 12 residues. Here the CDR3 reads CASSRAGEAQYF. The CDR3 nucleotides read TGTGCCAGCAGCCGCGCGGGGGAGGCCCAGTACTTC.

V and J are TRBV30 and TRBJ2-7; 11 nucleotides align to TRBD1. V lost 2 bases and J lost 7; bases outside the gene matches: 7. In germline, CDR1 is GTSNPN, CDR2 SVGIG (reference sequence). This CDR3 is 14 amino acids long. The CDR3 sequence is CAWSLGTGGREQYF. Written as DNA, the CDR3 is TGTGCCTGGAGTCTCGGGACAGGGGGGCGGGAGCAGTACTTC.

Comments on this clone: Only one base separates this from a far larger clonotype, so it likely reflects a read error. This chain's CDR3 is CARSWGETQYF. In DNA, the CDR3 is TGTGCCCGGAGTTGGGGAGAGACCCAGTACTTC. The V and J genes are TRBV30 and TRBJ2-5; D is uncertain. From germline, CDR1 is GTSNPN and CDR2 SVGIG (reference sequence). The CDR3 covers 11 residues.

The chain carries TRBV18 and TRBJ2-5; D ambiguous. Looked up from germline, CDR1 is KGHSH and CDR2 is LQKENI. CDR3 length equals 11 residues. The V end was cut by 8 bases, the J end by 3 bases, with 7 bases between. CDR3 bases: TGTGCCAGCCAAAAAGAAGAGACCCAGTACTTC. Translation gives CASQKEETQYF.

The chain employs TRBV5-1 and TRBJ2-1; a possible D gene is TRBD1 (7 bases). V gave up 0 bases and J gave up 1 base, with 17 bases separating them. The germline CDR1 and CDR2 sequences are SGHRS and YFSETQ. The CDR3 sequence is 18 residues long. The CDR3 DNA sequence: TGCGCCAGCAGCTTGGCCATTCGGTCAGGGGGGTCCTACAATGAGCAGTTCTTC. Translating it yields CASSLAIRSGGSYNEQFF. Filled out from reference TRBV5-1 and TRBJ2-1, the complete variable domain reads KAGVTQTPRYLIKTRGQQVTLSCSPISGHRSVSWYQQTPGQGLQFLFEYFSETQRNKGNFPGRFSGRQFSNSRSEMNVSTLELGDSALYLCASSLAIRSGGSYNEQFFGPGTRLTVL.

Concerning this clone itself: Additional DNA sequences in this sample encode the identical CDR3. The rearrangement joins TRBV5-4 to TRBJ1-1, with 10 positions matching TRBD1. This CDR3 region has 15 residues. Per the germline V gene, CDR1 is SGHNT and CDR2 is YYREEE (reference sequence). V was pared by 3 bases and J by 5 bases, with 7 bases of the junction left unmatched. The CDR3 spells CASSYPGQGRTEAFF. The DNA of the CDR3 is TGTGCCAGCAGCTATCCGGGACAGGGGAGGACTGAAGCTTTCTTT.

The chain employs TRBV30 and TRBJ2-7; weak D call: TRBD2 (5 bases). V lost 8 bases to trimming and J lost 6 bases, with 17 bases between them. Germline-derived CDR1 and CDR2 are GTSNPN and SVGIG (reference sequence). The CDR3 spans 12 residues. The CDR3 DNA sequence: TGTGCCCTTCACGTGCTCGGGGTCGAGCAGTACTTC. This codes for CALHVLGVEQYF.

In regard to this clone: A read error may explain this, as a much larger clone is one base away. The rearrangement joins TRBV28 to TRBJ2-1; unclear D gene. Germline V lookup: CDR1 MDHEN, CDR2 SYDVKM. This CDR3 is built from 12 residues. V was pared by 1 base and J by 6 bases, with 4 bases between. This CDR3 is CASSLYPNEQFF. The CDR3 DNA is TGTGCCAGCAGTTTATACCCCAATGAGCAGTTCTTC.

As concerns this clone: This CDR3 is also generated by other DNA sequences in the sample. The rearrangement links TRBV28 to TRBJ1-2; tentative D call: TRBD1 (5 bases). CDR3 size: 12 residues. The germline V gene has CDR1 MDHEN and CDR2 SYDVKM. Trimming left V 6 bases short and J 4 bases short, with 9 bases between. The CDR3 loop is CASSRGAYGYTF. DNA for the CDR3: TGTGCCAGCAGCCGAGGGGCCTATGGCTACACCTTC.